The 27 T cell receptor beta chains in this list originate from one sample, sequenced in a study of T cell responses to AZD1222 COVID-19 vaccine. Assay: immunoSEQ multiplex PCR; the TCRdb copy retains only in-frame clones and omits some. This sample carries 85,000 to 120,000 clones, approximately 81% of them seen once, and the ten largest clones take about 18%. The sample in question was peripheral blood, obtained on day 0 of AZD1222 vaccination. These receptors came from an adult in good health.

This chain uses TRBV7-2 with TRBJ1-1; tentative D call: TRBD1 (6 bases). V dropped 5 bases and J dropped 3 bases, with 13 bases sitting between them. Germline V gene lookup returns CDR1 SGHTA and CDR2 FQGNSA. This CDR3 has 14 residues. Here the CDR3 reads CASSTKQGHTEAFF. The CDR3 DNA reads as TGTGCCAGCAGCACCAAACAGGGACACACTGAAGCTTTCTTT.

The rearrangement uses TRBV5-1 and TRBJ2-3; 7 positions agree with TRBD2. This CDR3 spans 15 amino acids. J gave up 5 bases and V 0 bases, and 6 bases lay outside the gene matches. Germline CDR1 and CDR2: SGHRS and YFSETQ. The CDR3 protein is CASSLVAGVVDTQYF. In DNA form, the CDR3 reads TGCGCCAGCAGCTTGGTTGCGGGAGTTGTAGATACGCAGTATTTT.

V usage is TRBV10-3 and J usage is TRBJ2-2, with D perhaps matching TRBD1 (5 bases). Between the trimmed V and J ends, which lost 2 bases and 6 bases, there was a span of 7 bases. This CDR3 spans 13 amino acids. Germline V lookup: CDR1 ENHRY, CDR2 SYGVKD. The CDR3 region is CAISERGPGELFF. Written as DNA, the CDR3 is TGTGCCATCAGTGAGAGGGGCCCCGGGGAGCTGTTTTTT.

The V call is TRBV4-2, the J call TRBJ2-2, with D unclear. CDR3 length: 16 amino acids. Per germline, CDR1 LGHNA and CDR2 YNFKEQ. The ends were cut back, 1 base at V and 1 base at J, with 10 bases in the middle. CDR3 region: CASSQVDGRNTGELFF. The CDR3 region has the DNA TGTGCCAGCAGCCAAGTGGATGGTAGGAACACCGGGGAGCTGTTTTTT.

This clone was seen once. The chain links TRBV18 to TRBJ1-1; D is unresolved. Germline-derived CDR1 and CDR2 are KGHSH and LQKENI. Trimming took 2 bases from V and 5 from J, leaving 9 bases between them. This CDR3 contains 13 residues. The CDR3 sequence is CASSPMEGTEAFF. CDR3 sequence (DNA): TGTGCCAGCTCACCAATGGAGGGAACTGAAGCTTTCTTT.

J is TRBJ2-7 and V is TRBV29-1; D is possibly TRBD2 (6 bases). Between the trimmed V and J ends, which lost 3 bases and 0 bases, there was a span of 15 bases. This CDR3 has 15 residues. Germline-derived CDR1 and CDR2 are SQVTM and ANQGSEA. CDR3 nucleotides: TGCAGCGTTGATGGGGCGGAGGGGAGCTCCTACGAGCAGTACTTC. Protein: CSVDGAEGSSYEQYF.

V gene TRBV29-1 combines with J gene TRBJ1-1; maybe TRBD1 (5 bases). CDR1 is SQVTM and CDR2 is ANQGSEA in the germline V gene. Trimming cost V 7 bases and J 0 bases, with 12 bases left between them. The length of the CDR3 is 13 residues. The DNA for the CDR3 is TGCAGCGGAGGGACGGCTATGAACACTGAAGCTTTCTTT. Translation: CSGGTAMNTEAFF.

The V and J genes are TRBV7-9 and TRBJ2-7; D is unclear. CDR1 and CDR2 from the germline V gene are SEHNR and FQNEAQ (reference sequence). Trimming removed 5 bases at V and 5 bases at J, with 16 bases between. The CDR3 spans 14 residues. The CDR3 here is CASSVIQVPHEQYF. For the CDR3, the DNA is TGTGCCAGCAGCGTCATCCAAGTTCCCCACGAGCAGTACTTC. Based on the CDR3 plus reference TRBV7-9 and TRBJ2-7, the full variable domain is DTGVSQNPRHKITKRGQNVTFRCDPISEHNRLYWYRQTLGQGPEFLTYFQNEAQLEKSRLLSDRFSAERPKGSFSTLEIQRTEQGDSAMYLCASSVIQVPHEQYFGPGTRLTVT.

This sequence joins TRBV7-2 and TRBJ1-6, with 8 bases lining up with TRBD1. Germline-derived CDR1 and CDR2 are SGHTA and FQGNSA. There are 15 residues in the CDR3. With 1 base clipped from V and 10 bases from J, the junction kept 6 bases outside the gene matches. The CDR3: CASSLDNRGGSPLHF. As DNA, the CDR3 is TGTGCCAGCAGCTTAGATAACAGGGGGGGATCACCCCTCCACTTT. Full variable domain (outside the CDR3, taken from reference TRBV7-2 and TRBJ1-6): GAGVSQSPSNKVTEKGKDVELRCDPISGHTALYWYRQSLGQGLEFLIYFQGNSAPDKSGLPSDRFSAERTGGSVSTLTIQRTQQEDSAVYLCASSLDNRGGSPLHFGNGTRLTVT.

The chain is built from TRBV9 and TRBJ1-3; D is unclear. The CDR3 is 13 residues long. Trimming removed 0 bases at V and 3 bases at J, with 4 bases between. Germline loops: CDR1 SGDLS, CDR2 YYNGEE. The CDR3 region is CASSVGSGNTIYF. Written as DNA, the CDR3 is TGTGCCAGCAGCGTAGGTAGTGGAAACACCATATATTTT.

The chain is built from TRBV18 and TRBJ1-5, with unresolved D. Trimming cost V 2 bases and J 4 bases, with 9 bases left between them. The germline V gene encodes CDR1 KGHSH and CDR2 LQKENI. The CDR3 runs to 14 residues. CDR3 sequence reads: CASSPSIANQPQHF. The CDR3 bases are TGTGCCAGCTCACCATCGATTGCGAATCAGCCCCAGCATTTT. The full variable domain, in which reference TRBV18 and TRBJ1-5 provide the parts outside the CDR3, is NAGVMQNPRHLVRRRGQEARLRCSPMKGHSHVYWYRQLPEEGLKFMVYLQKENIIDESGMPKERFSAEFPKEGPSILRIQQVVRGDSAAYFCASSPSIANQPQHFGDGTRLSIL.

Many counts were recorded for this clone. The gene calls are TRBV19 and TRBJ1-2; the match to TRBD1 covers 8 bases. The CDR3 sequence is 13 residues long. Losses at the gene ends were 11 bases for V and 4 bases for J; bases not matched to a gene: 9. Germline V CDR1 and CDR2: LNHDA, SQIVND (reference sequence). The CDR3 DNA is TGTGCCGCGGAGGACAGGGTTGGCTATGGCTACACCTTC. Encoded protein: CAAEDRVGYGYTF.

This chain connects TRBV5-1 to TRBJ1-2; D possibly corresponds to TRBD1 (5 bases). Between the trimmed V and J ends, which lost 3 bases and 8 bases, there was a span of 11 bases. The CDR3 spans 12 residues. Germline CDR1 is SGHRS and CDR2 is YFSETQ. The CDR3 reads CASSSRVGGYTF. Here the CDR3 DNA reads TGCGCCAGCAGCTCCAGGGTGGGCGGCTACACCTTC.

The CDR3 is CASSVVPSGGGTDTQYF. The DNA for the CDR3 is TGCGCCAGCAGCGTTGTTCCGTCGGGGGGAGGCACAGATACGCAGTATTTT. The chain employs TRBV5-1 and TRBJ2-3, with 7 bases aligning to TRBD2. After removal of 4 bases from V and 1 base from J, the junction contained 12 bases not matched to a gene. The CDR3 is made up of 17 amino acids. Germline values: CDR1 SGHRS, CDR2 YFSETQ.

The chain has TRBV4-1 and TRBJ2-1; 11 positions match TRBD1. Trimming at V came to 0 bases and at J to 2 bases, leaving 6 bases not matched to a gene. This CDR3 region has 18 residues. The germline V gene encodes CDR1 MGHRA and CDR2 YSYEKL. The CDR3, as DNA: TGCGCCAGCAGCCAAGAATCTGGGACAGGGGGAACCTACAATGAGCAGTTCTTC. Its translation is CASSQESGTGGTYNEQFF.

V usage is TRBV19 and J usage is TRBJ2-7; D not resolved. CDR3 size: 13 residues. Germline V gene sequence: CDR1 LNHDA, CDR2 SQIVND (reference sequence). Between the trimmed V and J ends, which lost 6 bases and 0 bases, there was a span of 9 bases. The CDR3 DNA follows: TGTGCCAGTAGACCCCGTAGCTCCTACGAGCAGTACTTC. This gives the protein CASRPRSSYEQYF.

The chain links TRBV4-3 to TRBJ2-1, with 7 positions matching TRBD2. The J segment lost 1 base and the V segment lost 0 bases, leaving 6 bases of the junction unmatched. Germline CDR1 and CDR2: LGHNA and YSLEER. CDR3 length: 17 amino acids. The CDR3 loop reads CASSQDPSGSSYNEQFF. CDR3 nucleotide sequence: TGCGCCAGCAGCCAAGATCCTAGCGGAAGTTCCTACAATGAGCAGTTCTTC.

The chain links TRBV15 to TRBJ2-1; TRBD2 agrees at 9 bases. Trimming took 0 bases from V and 10 from J; bases not matched to a gene: 7. Germline values: CDR1 LNHNV, CDR2 YYDKDF (reference sequence). The CDR3 runs 15 residues. CDR3 protein: CATSRDQVAGAEQFF. The DNA of the CDR3 is TGTGCCACCAGCAGAGATCAGGTAGCGGGAGCCGAGCAGTTCTTC. The whole variable domain, filled in from reference TRBV15 and TRBJ2-1, reads DAMVIQNPRYQVTQFGKPVTLSCSQTLNHNVMYWYQQKSSQAPKLLFHYYDKDFNNEADTPDNFQSRRPNTSFCFLDIRSPGLGDTAMYLCATSRDQVAGAEQFFGPGTRLTVL.

The V gene is TRBV28, the J gene TRBJ2-7; 7 positions agree with TRBD1. Germline V CDR1 and CDR2: MDHEN, SYDVKM. This CDR3 contains 15 residues. The junction had 9 bases not matched to a gene; V was cut back by 5 bases and J by 2 bases. CDR3 region: CASSPPGQQTYEQYF. The CDR3 region has the DNA TGTGCCAGCAGTCCCCCGGGACAGCAAACCTACGAGCAGTACTTC.

Written as DNA, the CDR3 is TGTGCCAGCAGCCAACTCGGTATACGCTCTGGAAACACCATATATTTT. Its translation: CASSQLGIRSGNTIYF. The J gene is TRBJ1-3, the V gene TRBV3-1 (or the pseudogene TRBV3-2); D ambiguous. This CDR3 has 16 amino acids. CDR1 is LGHDT and CDR2 is YNNKEL in the germline V gene (reference sequence). Trimming pared 2 bases from V and 0 bases from J, leaving 11 bases between.

The chain uses TRBV19 and TRBJ2-2, with 7 bases matching TRBD1. This CDR3 is built from 13 residues. V lost 8 bases, J lost 2 bases, and 2 bases stayed unmatched. The V gene's germline CDR1 is LNHDA and CDR2 SQIVND (reference sequence). CDR3 in DNA: TGTGCCAGTTGGGACAGAAACACCGGGGAGCTGTTTTTT. Protein: CASWDRNTGELFF.

This clone came up once. This chain connects TRBV11-3 to TRBJ1-1, with 9 bases aligning to TRBD1. V was pared by 5 bases and J by 6 bases, with 7 bases of the junction left unmatched. The CDR3 consists of 14 residues. Germline CDR1 SGHNT, CDR2 YENEEA. Written as DNA, the CDR3 is TGTGCCAGCAGCCCGCCGAGGACAGGGGCTGAAGCTTTCTTT. This sequence encodes CASSPPRTGAEAFF.

This clone has just one count. The chain uses TRBV27 and TRBJ1-5; D not resolved. This CDR3 spans 12 amino acids. Germline V gives CDR1 MNHEY, CDR2 SMNVEV (reference sequence). Deletions cut 7 bases from V and 7 bases from J, with 11 bases between. CDR3 nucleotides: TGTGCCAGCAACACGATTGGGCAGCCCCAGCATTTT. Amino acids: CASNTIGQPQHF.

The V gene is TRBV11-3, the J gene TRBJ1-1, with D perhaps TRBD1 (5 bases). The CDR3 extends over 14 amino acids. Germline lookup yields CDR1 SGHNT and CDR2 YENEEA. The V end lost 6 bases, the J end lost 1 base, and 12 bases lay between the germline ends. The DNA for the CDR3 is TGTGCCAGCAGTTTGGGGCGGGCGAACACTGAAGCTTTCTTT. Its protein is CASSLGRANTEAFF.

The CDR3 nucleotides are TGTGCCAGCAGCCAAGGCAGGACTAGTCAGTACGAGCAGTACTTC. Encoded protein: CASSQGRTSQYEQYF. This chain joins TRBV14 and TRBJ2-7; the match to TRBD2 covers 7 bases. There are 15 residues in the CDR3. In germline, CDR1 is SGHDN, CDR2 FVKESK. V was clipped by 1 base and J by 4 bases; unmatched bases: 7.

The chain is built from TRBV9 and TRBJ1-2; perhaps TRBD1 as D (5 bases). V shed 0 bases and J shed 7 bases, with 16 bases lying between them. The CDR3 is made up of 15 amino acids. Germline CDR1 reads SGDLS; CDR2 reads YYNGEE. CDR3 residues: CASSVVPGIDGGYTF. CDR3 nucleotides: TGTGCCAGCAGCGTAGTTCCAGGGATTGACGGTGGCTACACCTTC.

J is TRBJ2-5 and V is TRBV30; D is possibly TRBD1 (5 bases). From germline, CDR1 is GTSNPN and CDR2 SVGIG (reference sequence). Trimming took 1 base from V and 0 from J, leaving 6 bases between them. This CDR3 contains 13 residues. The DNA for the CDR3 is TGTGCCTGGAGTGGGACAAACCAAGAGACCCAGTACTTC. Its protein is CAWSGTNQETQYF. Together with reference TRBV30 and TRBJ2-5, the CDR3 gives the full variable domain: SQTIHQWPATLVQPVGSPLSLECTVEGTSNPNLYWYRQAAGRGLQLLFYSVGIGQISSEVPQNLSASRPQDRQFILSSKKLLLSDSGFYLCAWSGTNQETQYFGPGTRLLVL.